The 23 T cell receptor beta chains below all came from one sample that was sequenced in a study of shared clonotypes between healthy human individuals. Clones were sequenced by immunoSEQ multiplex PCR, and TCRdb holds only the in-frame ones, with some missing. The sample shows 2 million to 3 million clones, roughly 93% of them seen only once. Specimen: naive CD4+ T cells from PBMCs. Stated subset: CD45RA+ positively selected. Receptor source: a young man in good health. Some clones in this sample may be carry-over from other donors' samples.

The CDR3 sequence: CASSTSGTVNEKLFF. As DNA, the CDR3 is TGTGCCAGCAGCACCTCCGGGACAGTTAATGAAAAACTGTTTTTT. The chain has TRBV5-6 and TRBJ1-4; the match to TRBD1 covers 7 bases. V dropped 4 bases and J dropped 4; count of bases not matched to a gene: 7. CDR1 is SGHDT, CDR2 YYEEEE, per germline. CDR3 length: 15 residues.

J is TRBJ2-3 and V is TRBV2; 7 bases line up with TRBD2. Germline CDR1 SNHLY, CDR2 FYNNEI. The CDR3 has 13 residues. V lost 7 bases, J lost 3 bases, and 4 bases stayed unmatched. CDR3 sequence (DNA): TGTGCCAGCATCGGACTAGATACAGATACGCAGTATTTT. Encoded protein: CASIGLDTDTQYF.

This clone was recorded only once. The V call is TRBV28, the J call TRBJ1-2, with D uncertain. Trimming cost V 6 bases and J 8 bases, with 19 bases left between them. The CDR3 sequence is 14 residues long. CDR1 is MDHEN, CDR2 SYDVKM, per germline. DNA of the CDR3: TGTGCCAGCAGCCCGGTCAGACCTCCTGGAGGCTACACCTTC. This translates into CASSPVRPPGGYTF.

The V call is TRBV5-1, the J call TRBJ2-7; D uncertain. Germline lookup yields CDR1 SGHRS and CDR2 YFSETQ. The length of the CDR3 is 13 residues. V lost 9 bases, J lost 5 bases, and 18 bases lay in between. CDR3 amino acids: CATAAASINEQYF. For the CDR3, the DNA is TGCGCCACCGCCGCCGCAAGTATAAACGAGCAGTACTTC.

This clone was counted a single time. The chain combines TRBV30 with TRBJ1-6; D remains unclear. CDR1 and CDR2 from the germline V gene are GTSNPN and SVGIG (reference sequence). The CDR3 length is 18 residues. The germline V and J ends were trimmed by 1 base and 4 bases, with 20 bases remaining between them. The DNA for the CDR3 is TGTGCCTGGAGTGCGACAAGGACCCATACCTTATATAATTCACCCCTCCACTTT. Protein product: CAWSATRTHTLYNSPLHF.

This chain joins TRBV30 and TRBJ1-1; 7 nucleotides align to TRBD1. The CDR3 has 12 amino acids. The germline CDR1 and CDR2 sequences are GTSNPN and SVGIG (reference sequence). Unmatched junction bases numbered 4, after V lost 3 bases and J lost 6 bases. Here the CDR3 DNA reads TGTGCCTGGAGCGCAGGGGGGGCTGAAGCTTTCTTT. This sequence encodes CAWSAGGAEAFF.

V gene TRBV5-1 combines with J gene TRBJ2-7; the D gene could be TRBD1 or TRBD2 (7 bases each). Germline assignment: CDR1 SGHRS and CDR2 YFSETQ. The CDR3 totals 15 residues. The ends were cut back, 4 bases at V and 3 bases at J, with 17 bases in the middle. The CDR3: CASSRAGAGGYEQYF. The CDR3 coding sequence is TGCGCCAGCAGCCGGGCGGGGGCAGGGGGCTACGAGCAGTACTTC.

This clone appeared a few times. The V gene is TRBV2, the J gene TRBJ1-1; 7 bases line up with TRBD1. J lost 2 bases, V lost 10 bases, and 7 bases had no gene match. CDR1 SNHLY and CDR2 FYNNEI come from the germline V gene. CDR3 length: 13 residues. Written as DNA, the CDR3 is TGTGCCACCGCGGGGACAGAAAACACTGAAGCTTTCTTT. Translated, it gives CATAGTENTEAFF. Full variable domain (rest looked up from reference TRBV2 and TRBJ1-1): EPEVTQTPSHQVTQMGQEVILRCVPISNHLYFYWYRQILGQKVEFLVSFYNNEISEKSEIFDDQFSVERPDGSNFTLKIRSTKLEDSAMYFCATAGTENTEAFFGQGTRLTVV.

V is TRBV19 and J is TRBJ1-5; possible D gene TRBD1, 6 bases. Trimming took off 10 bases at V and 6 bases at J, with 16 bases between the two ends. This CDR3 comprises 13 residues. Per germline, CDR1 LNHDA and CDR2 SQIVND (reference sequence). The CDR3 DNA is TGTGCCACAAGGGGTCAGGGGCTTCAGCCCCAGCATTTT. This gives the protein CATRGQGLQPQHF.

This chain links TRBV5-1 with TRBJ2-3; D might be TRBD1 (6 bases). Per germline, CDR1 SGHRS and CDR2 YFSETQ. The CDR3 runs 15 residues. V lost 3 bases, J lost 4 bases, and 15 bases lay in between. The CDR3 sequence is CASSSDRPFADTQYF. The CDR3 DNA is TGCGCCAGCAGCTCAGACAGGCCTTTCGCAGATACGCAGTATTTT.

This chain links TRBV5-1 with TRBJ1-5; no firm D call. Trimming stripped 1 base from V and 5 bases from J, with 13 bases between. CDR3 length: 15 amino acids. Germline V lookup: CDR1 SGHRS, CDR2 YFSETQ. The CDR3 coding sequence is TGCGCCAGCAGCTTGTACGGTCAGCTCGATCAGCCCCAGCATTTT. Its protein product is CASSLYGQLDQPQHF.

The CDR3 DNA reads TGTGCCAGCAGCCCCCGGGGGGATATTGACTATGGCTACACCTTC. Translating gives CASSPRGDIDYGYTF. The chain links TRBV4-2 to TRBJ1-2, with D maybe TRBD1 (5 bases). CDR1 is LGHNA and CDR2 is YNFKEQ in the germline V gene. The V and J ends lost 4 bases and 3 bases respectively, with 15 bases between them. The CDR3 sequence is 15 residues long.

The V gene is TRBV4-3, the J gene TRBJ2-6; D is possibly TRBD2 (5 bases). Trimming removed 0 bases at V and 2 bases at J, with 5 bases between. There are 15 residues in the CDR3. Germline CDR1 reads LGHNA; CDR2 reads YSLEER. This chain's CDR3 is CASSQERAGANVLTF. The CDR3 nucleotides are TGCGCCAGCAGCCAAGAGAGGGCTGGGGCCAACGTCCTGACTTTC.

The chain employs TRBV6-1 and TRBJ2-7; D is uncertain. The CDR3 is made up of 13 amino acids. Per the germline V gene, CDR1 is MNHNS and CDR2 is SASEGT. Trimming pared 5 bases from V and 1 base from J, leaving 9 bases between. This chain's CDR3 is CASSLHPSYEQYF. The CDR3 DNA sequence: TGTGCCAGCAGTCTTCACCCATCCTACGAGCAGTACTTC.

This chain links TRBV18 with TRBJ2-2, with D unresolved. The germline V and J ends were trimmed by 1 base and 5 bases, with 14 bases remaining between them. This CDR3 has 16 amino acids. The germline V gene encodes CDR1 KGHSH and CDR2 LQKENI. In nucleotides, the CDR3 is TGTGCCAGCTCACCACGGTTATCCGGTGGGACCGGGGAGCTGTTTTTT. Amino acids: CASSPRLSGGTGELFF.

This clone appeared a single time. V usage is TRBV6-1 and J usage is TRBJ2-7; D perhaps matches TRBD2 (5 bases). V dropped 6 bases and J dropped 2 bases, with 11 bases sitting between them. The CDR3 spans 13 residues. Per the germline V gene, CDR1 is MNHNS and CDR2 is SASEGT. As DNA, the CDR3 is TGTGCCAGCAGCCGGGATCCTACCTACGAGCAGTACTTC. This encodes CASSRDPTYEQYF.

The gene calls are TRBV15 and TRBJ2-1; possibly TRBD2 for D (6 bases). From germline, CDR1 is LNHNV and CDR2 YYDKDF (reference sequence). Between the trimmed V and J ends, which lost 5 bases and 4 bases, there was a span of 24 bases. The CDR3 totals 18 residues. The CDR3 loop reads CATSGDLAVQIRYNEQFF. The CDR3 region has the DNA TGTGCCACCAGCGGGGATTTAGCGGTCCAAATTAGATACAATGAGCAGTTCTTC. The full variable domain, rest sourced from reference TRBV15 and TRBJ2-1, is DAMVIQNPRYQVTQFGKPVTLSCSQTLNHNVMYWYQQKSSQAPKLLFHYYDKDFNNEADTPDNFQSRRPNTSFCFLDIRSPGLGDTAMYLCATSGDLAVQIRYNEQFFGPGTRLTVL.

This clone appeared once. The chain links TRBV2 to TRBJ2-5; TRBD1 is a possible D gene (6 bases). V gave up 6 bases and J gave up 3 bases, with 14 bases separating them. CDR3 length: 14 residues. The germline CDR1 and CDR2 sequences are SNHLY and FYNNEI. CDR3 protein: CASSARGRKETQYF. Here the CDR3 DNA reads TGTGCCAGCAGCGCCAGGGGACGGAAAGAGACCCAGTACTTC.

The CDR3 loop is CASSQAEAESDTQYF. DNA for the CDR3: TGTGCCAGCAGCCAGGCAGAGGCGGAGTCAGATACGCAGTATTTT. The chain uses TRBV4-2 and TRBJ2-3; D is unresolved. The V and J ends lost 3 bases and 4 bases respectively, with 14 bases between them. Germline values: CDR1 LGHNA, CDR2 YNFKEQ. This CDR3 contains 15 residues.

J is TRBJ2-7 and V is TRBV14, with 9 bases aligning to TRBD2. Trimming cost V 2 bases and J 2 bases; bases outside gene matches: 10. Germline V gene lookup returns CDR1 SGHDN and CDR2 FVKESK. CDR3 length: 17 residues. For the CDR3, the DNA is TGTGCCAGCAGCCAACCGGGAGTTAGCGGGAGCCCCTACGAGCAGTACTTC. Residues: CASSQPGVSGSPYEQYF.

V and J are TRBV7-9 and TRBJ2-1, with 9 bases aligning to TRBD2. Per germline, CDR1 SEHNR and CDR2 FQNEAQ (reference sequence). This CDR3 spans 13 amino acids. V trimming: 1 base; J trimming: 11 bases; junction bases outside the gene matches: 3. This CDR3 reads CASSLGTSAKQFF. The DNA of the CDR3 is TGTGCCAGCAGCTTAGGGACTAGCGCCAAGCAGTTCTTC. The whole variable domain, remainder taken from reference TRBV7-9 and TRBJ2-1, is DTGVSQNPRHKITKRGQNVTFRCDPISEHNRLYWYRQTLGQGPEFLTYFQNEAQLEKSRLLSDRFSAERPKGSFSTLEIQRTEQGDSAMYLCASSLGTSAKQFFGPGTRLTVL.

The CDR3 nucleotides read TGTGCCAGTAGTCGGGTGGGCGTTGACAAAAACATTCAGTACTTC. Translating gives CASSRVGVDKNIQYF. The V call is TRBV5-5, the J call TRBJ2-4, with D uncertain. The V end was cut by 8 bases, the J end by 3 bases, with 18 bases between. Germline assignment: CDR1 SGHKS and CDR2 YYEKEE (reference sequence). This CDR3 region has 15 residues.

Here the CDR3 DNA reads TGTGCCAGCAGCTTCCCAGCGGGATCGGATACGCAGTATTTT. Translating gives CASSFPAGSDTQYF. V and J are TRBV11-2 and TRBJ2-3; TRBD2 matches 7 bases. The CDR3 extends over 14 amino acids. V shed 3 bases, J shed 6 bases, and the junction held 6 bases outside the gene matches. Per germline, CDR1 SGHAT and CDR2 FQNNGV.